These T cell receptor beta chains were read from a single sample in a study of blood T cell repertoires in COVID-19. The method was immunoSEQ multiplex PCR; TCRdb's version includes in-frame clones alone and lacks a portion of them. Of 200,000 to 250,000 clones listed, less than 85% are singletons. Sequencing input: peripheral blood. Every receptor here comes from an elderly woman with acute or convalescent COVID-19. Each CDR3 is given with its conserved first and last residue. The D gene is left open where the match is weak. Clone size, where shown, is once, few, many, or a class for clones that have expanded.

v_gene	abundance	j_gene	d_gene	CDR3aa	CDR3nt
TRBV7-8	once	TRBJ2-5	TRBD2	CASSTGGATSETQYF	TGTGCCAGCAGCACGGGAGGCGCCACATCAGAGACCCAGTACTTC
TRBV3-1/TRBV3-2	NA	TRBJ1-2	NA	CASSQNLGQNYGYTF	TGTGCCAGCAGCCAGAACCTTGGGCAGAACTATGGCTACACCTTC
TRBV25-1	once	TRBJ1-3	NA	CASSERSRVLSGNTIYF	TGTGCCAGCAGTGAACGGTCCAGGGTCCTATCTGGAAACACCATATATTTT
TRBV2	NA	TRBJ1-3	NA	CASSIEEGLGNTIYF	TGTGCCAGCAGTATCGAGGAGGGTTTGGGAAACACCATATATTTT
TRBV5-1	NA	TRBJ2-1	TRBD2	CASAGGGGPYNEQFF	TGCGCCAGCGCCGGTGGCGGGGGGCCCTACAATGAGCAGTTCTTC
TRBV10-3	NA	TRBJ2-2	NA	CAATGGFGNTGELFF	TGTGCCGCAACCGGGGGTTTCGGTAACACCGGGGAGCTGTTTTTT
TRBV19	NA	TRBJ2-3	TRBD1	CASSTRTGVSPDTQYF	TGTGCCAGTAGTACCCGGACAGGGGTCAGTCCAGATACGCAGTATTTT
TRBV19	NA	TRBJ1-5	TRBD1	CASSTGTAGNQPQHF	TGTGCCAGTAGCACTGGGACAGCCGGCAATCAGCCCCAGCATTTT
TRBV7-2	NA	TRBJ1-1	TRBD1	CASSLGARGRSGTEAFF	TGTGCCAGCAGCTTAGGGGCCAGGGGGAGGAGCGGCACTGAAGCTTTCTTT
TRBV7-2	NA	TRBJ1-2	TRBD1	CASSLESGQGNYGYTF	TGTGCCAGCAGCTTAGAATCAGGACAGGGCAACTATGGCTACACCTTC
TRBV3-1/TRBV3-2	NA	TRBJ2-1	TRBD2	CASSQLAALEQFF	TGTGCCAGCAGCCAGCTAGCGGCCCTCGAGCAGTTCTTC
TRBV2	NA	TRBJ1-2	NA	CASSDSGGYGYTF	TGTGCCAGCAGTGATTCGGGGGGCTATGGCTACACCTTC